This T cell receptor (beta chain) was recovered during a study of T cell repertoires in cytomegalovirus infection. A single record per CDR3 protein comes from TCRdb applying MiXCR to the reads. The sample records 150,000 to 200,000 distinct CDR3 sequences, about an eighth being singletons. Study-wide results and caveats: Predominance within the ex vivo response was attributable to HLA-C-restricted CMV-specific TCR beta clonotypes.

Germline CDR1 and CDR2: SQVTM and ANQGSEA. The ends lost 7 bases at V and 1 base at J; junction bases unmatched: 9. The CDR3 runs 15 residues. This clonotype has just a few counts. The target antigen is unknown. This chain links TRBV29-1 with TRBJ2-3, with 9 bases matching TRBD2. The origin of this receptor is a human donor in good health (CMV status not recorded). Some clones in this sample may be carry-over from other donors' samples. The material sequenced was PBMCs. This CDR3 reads CSGYTSGSRTDTQYF. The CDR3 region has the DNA TGCAGCGGCTACACTAGCGGGTCCCGCACAGATACGCAGTATTTT.